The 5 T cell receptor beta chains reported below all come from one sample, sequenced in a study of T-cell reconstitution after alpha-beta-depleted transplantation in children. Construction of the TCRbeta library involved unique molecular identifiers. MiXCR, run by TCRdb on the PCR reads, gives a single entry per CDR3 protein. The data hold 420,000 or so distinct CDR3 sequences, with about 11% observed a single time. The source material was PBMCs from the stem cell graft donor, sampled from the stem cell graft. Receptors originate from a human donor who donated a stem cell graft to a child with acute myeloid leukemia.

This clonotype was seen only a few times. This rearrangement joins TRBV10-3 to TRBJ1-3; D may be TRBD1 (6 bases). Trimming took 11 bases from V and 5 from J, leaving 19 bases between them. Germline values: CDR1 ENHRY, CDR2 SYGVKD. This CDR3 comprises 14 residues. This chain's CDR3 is CASRAGGERNTIYF. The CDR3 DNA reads TGTGCCTCCCGTGCCGGGGGCGAGAGAAACACCATATATTTT.

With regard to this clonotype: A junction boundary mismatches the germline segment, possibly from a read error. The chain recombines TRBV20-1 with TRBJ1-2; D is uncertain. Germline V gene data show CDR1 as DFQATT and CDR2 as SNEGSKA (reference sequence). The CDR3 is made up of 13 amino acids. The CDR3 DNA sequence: TGCAGTGCCTCGCCGGAGGCTAACTATGGCGACACCTTC. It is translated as CSASPEANYGDTF.

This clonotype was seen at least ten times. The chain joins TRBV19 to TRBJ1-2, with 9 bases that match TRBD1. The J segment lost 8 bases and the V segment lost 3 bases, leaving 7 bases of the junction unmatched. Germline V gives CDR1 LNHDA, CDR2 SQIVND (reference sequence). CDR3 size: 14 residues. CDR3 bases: TGTGCCAGTAGTATTGCGGGACAGGGCGGCGGCTACACCTTC. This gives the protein CASSIAGQGGGYTF.

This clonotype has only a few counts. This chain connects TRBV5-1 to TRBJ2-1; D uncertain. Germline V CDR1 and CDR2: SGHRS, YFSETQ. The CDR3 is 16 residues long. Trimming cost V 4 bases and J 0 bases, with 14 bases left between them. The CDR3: CASSPILPSSYNEQFF. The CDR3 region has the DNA TGCGCCAGCAGCCCCATACTTCCGAGCTCCTACAATGAGCAGTTCTTC.

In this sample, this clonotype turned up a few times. CDR3 sequence reads: CASSFPKLAGEFGELFF. The CDR3 region has the DNA TGTGCCAGCAGTTTCCCGAAACTAGCGGGAGAGTTCGGGGAGCTGTTTTTT. The V call is TRBV12-3 or TRBV12-4, the J call TRBJ2-2; 11 bases map to TRBD2. The J segment lost 7 bases and the V segment lost 3 bases, leaving 10 bases of the junction unmatched. The CDR3 runs to 17 residues.